These 26 T cell receptor beta chains came from one sample sequenced in a study of cytomegalovirus exposure and HLA in healthy donors. Primers for the PCR totalled 60 Vbeta and 13 Jbeta. TCRdb's copy holds only in-frame clones and misses some; the assay was immunoSEQ multiplex PCR. The profile covers tens of thousands of clones, with over 70% appearing a single time and 2.5% to 3.5% taken by the ten largest. Source material: PBMCs. These receptors were obtained from a man in his fifties in good health and CMV-seropositive.

This sequence joins TRBV5-1 and TRBJ2-7; the match to TRBD2 covers 10 bases. The germline V gene has CDR1 SGHRS and CDR2 YFSETQ. The CDR3 is made up of 14 amino acids. J lost 3 bases, V lost 0 bases, and 0 bases had no gene match. This CDR3 reads CASSLVAGGYEQYF. The CDR3, as DNA: TGCGCCAGCAGCTTGGTAGCGGGAGGCTACGAGCAGTACTTC.

A few counts support this clone. J is TRBJ2-2 and V is TRBV4-2; D uncertain. This CDR3 comprises 18 residues. V was pared by 0 bases and J by 3 bases, with 17 bases between. Looked up from germline, CDR1 is LGHNA and CDR2 is YNFKEQ. The CDR3 loop is CASSQDLSRVLDTGELFF. CDR3 bases: TGTGCCAGCAGCCAAGATCTAAGCCGGGTTCTCGACACCGGGGAGCTGTTTTTT.

The genes are TRBV6-1 and TRBJ1-4; the match to TRBD1 covers 7 bases. Germline CDR1 MNHNS, CDR2 SASEGT. Unmatched junction bases numbered 5, after V lost 4 bases and J lost 12 bases. This CDR3 region has 12 residues. CDR3: CASSADRYELFF. In DNA form, the CDR3 reads TGTGCCAGCAGTGCGGACAGGTACGAACTGTTTTTT.

Only a few counts were recorded for this clone. DNA of the CDR3: TGTGCCAGCAGTTCGACAGGGAGCTCCTACAATGAGCAGTTCTTC. Protein: CASSSTGSSYNEQFF. The chain recombines TRBV27 with TRBJ2-1; 7 positions agree with TRBD1. Germline trimming cut 4 bases from V and 0 bases from J; bases unmatched to any gene: 3. Germline V gives CDR1 MNHEY, CDR2 SMNVEV (reference sequence). This CDR3 region has 15 residues.

This clone has only one observation. The rearrangement joins TRBV27 to TRBJ1-5; 8 positions match TRBD1. This CDR3 region has 16 residues. Per the germline V gene, CDR1 is MNHEY and CDR2 is SMNVEV (reference sequence). V was clipped by 5 bases and J by 1 base; unmatched bases: 7. CDR3 protein: CASSAQGETSNQPQHF. The CDR3 DNA sequence: TGTGCCAGCAGTGCACAGGGGGAAACAAGCAATCAGCCCCAGCATTTT.

The chain combines TRBV5-6 with TRBJ2-7, with D uncertain. Deletions cut 0 bases from V and 1 base from J, with 8 bases between. CDR3 length equals 14 residues. Germline CDR1 SGHDT, CDR2 YYEEEE. The CDR3 DNA reads TGTGCCAGCAGCTTGGTGGCGGATTCCTACGAGCAGTACTTC. Amino acid sequence: CASSLVADSYEQYF.

The V and J genes are TRBV20-1 and TRBJ2-3; D gene unclear. CDR3 size: 10 residues. With 3 bases removed from V and 5 bases from J, the gap between germline ends came to 3 bases. Germline V CDR1 and CDR2: DFQATT, SNEGSKA (reference sequence). The CDR3 here is CSARRDTQYF. CDR3 DNA: TGCAGTGCTAGGCGAGATACGCAGTATTTT.

This rearrangement joins TRBV7-3 to TRBJ2-2; 7 bases match TRBD1. CDR1 SGHTA and CDR2 FQGTGA come from the germline V gene. The CDR3 consists of 16 residues. Trimming removed 3 bases from V and 3 bases from J; junction bases left unmatched: 7. CDR3 sequence (DNA): TGTGCCAGCAGCTTTACCGGGACAGCCTACACCGGGGAGCTGTTTTTT. Amino acids: CASSFTGTAYTGELFF.

The chain combines TRBV2 with TRBJ2-3; tentative D call: TRBD2 (5 bases). The CDR3 has 13 amino acids. Germline V gives CDR1 SNHLY, CDR2 FYNNEI. V was shortened by 3 bases and J by 6 bases, with 10 bases between the two germline ends. DNA for the CDR3: TGTGCCAGCAGTGATCGGGCGGGCGATACGCAGTATTTT. This sequence encodes CASSDRAGDTQYF.

This clone was seen once. The rearrangement joins TRBV6-5 to TRBJ2-1; the match to TRBD2 covers 9 bases. J was trimmed by 9 bases and V by 2 bases; bases with no gene match: 8. Germline V gene lookup returns CDR1 MNHEY and CDR2 SVGAGI. The CDR3 spans 15 residues. Here the CDR3 DNA reads TGTGCCAGCAGTTACACCCGGACTAGCGAGGGTGAGCAGTTCTTC. It codes for CASSYTRTSEGEQFF.

The rearrangement uses TRBV7-8 and TRBJ2-1, with TRBD1 matching over 9 bases. The trim removed 4 bases at V and 2 bases at J, leaving 6 bases unmatched. Germline assignment: CDR1 SGHVS and CDR2 FQNEAQ. CDR3 length: 16 residues. The CDR3 sequence: CASSYPGQGPYNEQFF. The CDR3 region has the DNA TGTGCCAGCAGCTACCCGGGACAGGGACCCTACAATGAGCAGTTCTTC.

The CDR3 nucleotides are TGTGCCAGCCTTAGCGGGAGGCACACAGATACGCAGTATTTT. This sequence encodes CASLSGRHTDTQYF. The gene calls are TRBV7-8 and TRBJ2-3; 10 bases are shared with TRBD2. Germline assignment: CDR1 SGHVS and CDR2 FQNEAQ. Trimming cost V 8 bases and J 2 bases; bases outside gene matches: 4. This CDR3 is built from 14 residues.

The V and J genes are TRBV11-3 and TRBJ2-3; perhaps TRBD2 as D (6 bases). Germline V CDR1 and CDR2: SGHNT, YENEEA. V was clipped by 1 base and J by 1 base, with 18 bases between them. The CDR3 runs 18 residues. The CDR3 nucleotides are TGTGCCAGCAGCTTAGGGGCAACTGGGCGGGGTGGCACAGATACGCAGTATTTT. It codes for CASSLGATGRGGTDTQYF.

This clone was recorded once. The V and J genes are TRBV10-3 and TRBJ2-7, with TRBD1 as a possible D gene (5 bases). Trimming took off 3 bases at V and 5 bases at J, with 14 bases between the two ends. Germline V gene sequence: CDR1 ENHRY, CDR2 SYGVKD. The CDR3 runs to 14 residues. The CDR3, as DNA: TGTGCCATCAGTGACCCGGGTATAGGGGACGAGCAGTACTTC. This encodes CAISDPGIGDEQYF.

The CDR3 DNA follows: TGTGCCAGCAGCGTGGGAGACAATGAGCAGTTCTTC. As protein: CASSVGDNEQFF. The chain uses TRBV14 and TRBJ2-1; D is possibly TRBD2 (5 bases). Trimming shortened V by 5 bases and J by 5 bases, and 7 bases separated the two germline ends. CDR3 length equals 12 residues. Germline CDR1 reads SGHDN; CDR2 reads FVKESK.

This clone showed up just once. The chain has TRBV5-1 and TRBJ2-7; D is undetermined. CDR1 and CDR2 from the germline V gene are SGHRS and YFSETQ. Trimming shortened V by 0 bases and J by 2 bases, and 6 bases separated the two germline ends. The CDR3 spans 13 residues. DNA for the CDR3: TGCGCCAGCAGCTTGGAGCAGGCCTACGAGCAGTACTTC. This encodes CASSLEQAYEQYF.

The chain is built from TRBV5-1 and TRBJ1-1, with D possibly TRBD1 on 5 matching bases. Looked up from germline, CDR1 is SGHRS and CDR2 is YFSETQ. Trimming pared 7 bases from V and 1 base from J, leaving 11 bases between. The CDR3 length is 13 residues. The CDR3 protein is CASFLGENTEAFF. The DNA of the CDR3 is TGCGCCAGCTTCCTAGGGGAGAACACTGAAGCTTTCTTT.

The J gene is TRBJ1-1, the V gene TRBV1. TRBV1 is classified as a pseudogene. This CDR3 is built from 15 residues. In DNA form, the CDR3 reads TGCACCAGCAGCCAAGAAGGACTCCGGAACACTGAAGCTTTCTTT. It specifies CTSSQEGLRNTEAFF.

This chain connects TRBV19 to TRBJ1-1, with a possible D match to TRBD1 (5 bases). Trimming took 8 bases from V and 6 from J, leaving 19 bases between them. This CDR3 is built from 14 residues. Germline CDR1 is LNHDA and CDR2 is SQIVND (reference sequence). CDR3: CASHRRDSSPEAFF. DNA of the CDR3: TGTGCCAGTCACCGGAGAGACAGTAGCCCTGAAGCTTTCTTT.

A note on this clone: The CDR3 carries no conserved terminal phenylalanine or tryptophan, so it likely arises from a read error. The chain has TRBV10-3 and TRBJ1-2; D possibly corresponds to TRBD1 (6 bases). The V end was cut by 8 bases, the J end by 7 bases, with 14 bases between. This CDR3 is built from 12 residues. From germline, CDR1 is ENHRY and CDR2 SYGVKD. CDR3 bases: TGTGCCATCGCTACAGGGCCCTCTGGCTACACCCTC. Amino acids: CAIATGPSGYTL.

The rearrangement uses TRBV2 and TRBJ2-1; TRBD1 aligns across 8 bases. The CDR3 is 15 amino acids. Germline CDR1 and CDR2: SNHLY and FYNNEI. The trim removed 8 bases at V and 3 bases at J, leaving 9 bases unmatched. The DNA for the CDR3 is TGTGCCAGCCGAATTACCGGGACAGGCTACAATGAGCAGTTCTTC. Translation: CASRITGTGYNEQFF.

This chain links TRBV7-8 with TRBJ2-3; TRBD2 might be the D (6 bases). The CDR3 is 14 residues long. V was clipped by 1 base and J by 2 bases, with 7 bases between them. Germline V gives CDR1 SGHVS, CDR2 FQNEAQ. The DNA for the CDR3 is TGTGCCAGCAGCTTAGGCGGGAACACAGATACGCAGTATTTT. Its protein is CASSLGGNTDTQYF.

The CDR3 region is CASNSLAGGKNIQYF. DNA of the CDR3: TGTGCCAGCAACTCCTTAGCGGGGGGGAAAAACATTCAGTACTTC. The V call is TRBV6-1, the J call TRBJ2-4; 11 positions agree with TRBD2. This CDR3 comprises 15 residues. After removal of 7 bases from V and 4 bases from J, the junction contained 6 bases not matched to a gene. Germline V gene lookup returns CDR1 MNHNS and CDR2 SASEGT.

The CDR3, as DNA: TGTGCCAGCAGCCACGGGAAATACTACGAGCAGTACTTC. Its protein product is CASSHGKYYEQYF. The rearrangement links TRBV4-2 to TRBJ2-7, with D possibly being TRBD2 (5 bases). The germline gives CDR1 LGHNA, CDR2 YNFKEQ. This CDR3 has 13 amino acids. Trimming took 3 bases from V and 3 from J, leaving 9 bases between them.

This sequence joins TRBV27 and TRBJ2-5; 8 positions agree with TRBD1. The DNA end favors TRBJ2-7, so the J call may be wrong. The germline V gene has CDR1 MNHEY and CDR2 SMNVEV (reference sequence). The CDR3 is 14 residues long. CDR3 residues: CASRTGTGSYEQYF. CDR3 DNA: TGTGCCAGCAGAACCGGGACAGGTTCCTACGAGCAGTACTTC.

This chain links TRBV15 with TRBJ2-2, with D possibly matching TRBD2 (5 bases). Germline assignment: CDR1 LNHNV and CDR2 YYDKDF (reference sequence). The CDR3 is 15 amino acids. Between the trimmed V and J ends, which lost 1 base and 5 bases, there was a span of 11 bases. The CDR3 DNA is TGTGCCACCAGCAGAGGGATTAGCGAAACCGGGGAGCTGTTTTTT. The encoded protein is CATSRGISETGELFF. Supplemented by reference TRBV15 and TRBJ2-2, the full variable domain reads DAMVIQNPRYQVTQFGKPVTLSCSQTLNHNVMYWYQQKSSQAPKLLFHYYDKDFNNEADTPDNFQSRRPNTSFCFLDIRSPGLGDTAMYLCATSRGISETGELFFGEGSRLTVL.